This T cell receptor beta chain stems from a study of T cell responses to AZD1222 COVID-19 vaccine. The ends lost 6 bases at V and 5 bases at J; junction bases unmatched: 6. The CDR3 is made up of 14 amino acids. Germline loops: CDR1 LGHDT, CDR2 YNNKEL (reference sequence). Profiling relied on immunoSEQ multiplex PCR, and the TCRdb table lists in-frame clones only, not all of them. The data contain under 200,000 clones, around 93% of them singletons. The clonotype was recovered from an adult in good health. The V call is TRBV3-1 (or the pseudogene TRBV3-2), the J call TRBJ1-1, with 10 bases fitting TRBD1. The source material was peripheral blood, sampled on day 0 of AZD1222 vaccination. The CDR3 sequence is CASRSGTGETEAFF. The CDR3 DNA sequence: TGTGCCAGCAGATCCGGGACAGGGGAGACTGAAGCTTTCTTT.